This TCR beta chain emerged from a study of T cells after yellow fever vaccination. Looked up from germline, CDR1 is DFQATT and CDR2 is SNEGSKA (reference sequence). The germline V and J ends were trimmed by 3 bases and 5 bases, with 14 bases remaining between them. The CDR3 is 14 amino acids. Whole-study results and caveats: The secondary T-cell response peaked on day 5, not day 15, but was weaker.

A single record per CDR3 protein comes from TCRdb applying MiXCR to the 5' RACE reads. The table lists roughly 520,000 distinct CDR3 sequences, less than 25% of them singletons. This clonotype was observed a few times. Its antigen is still unknown. The sequencing used PBMCs, collected roughly 20 days after the first yellow fever vaccination. The chain recombines TRBV20-1 with TRBJ2-1; D could derive from TRBD1 or TRBD2 (5 bases each). This sequence was found in a man between 18 and 35 years old who received the YFV17D yellow fever vaccine. The CDR3: CSARGQVGDNEQFF. The CDR3 DNA sequence: TGCAGTGCTAGGGGCCAGGTGGGGGACAATGAGCAGTTCTTC.